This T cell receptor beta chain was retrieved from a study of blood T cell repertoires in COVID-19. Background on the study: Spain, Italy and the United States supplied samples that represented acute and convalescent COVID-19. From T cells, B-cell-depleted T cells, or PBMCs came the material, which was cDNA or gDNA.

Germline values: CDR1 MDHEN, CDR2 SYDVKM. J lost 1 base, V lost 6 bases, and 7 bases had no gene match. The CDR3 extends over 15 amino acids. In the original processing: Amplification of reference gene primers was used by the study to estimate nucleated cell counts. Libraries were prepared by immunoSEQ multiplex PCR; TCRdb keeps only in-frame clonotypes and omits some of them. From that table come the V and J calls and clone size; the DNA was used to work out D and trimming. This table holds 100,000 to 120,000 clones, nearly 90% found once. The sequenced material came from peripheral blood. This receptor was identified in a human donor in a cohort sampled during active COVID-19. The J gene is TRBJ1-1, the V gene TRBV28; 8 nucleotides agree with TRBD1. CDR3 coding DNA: TGTGCCAGCAGGCTGACAGGGGCGAGGAACACTGAAGCTTTCTTT. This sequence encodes CASRLTGARNTEAFF.